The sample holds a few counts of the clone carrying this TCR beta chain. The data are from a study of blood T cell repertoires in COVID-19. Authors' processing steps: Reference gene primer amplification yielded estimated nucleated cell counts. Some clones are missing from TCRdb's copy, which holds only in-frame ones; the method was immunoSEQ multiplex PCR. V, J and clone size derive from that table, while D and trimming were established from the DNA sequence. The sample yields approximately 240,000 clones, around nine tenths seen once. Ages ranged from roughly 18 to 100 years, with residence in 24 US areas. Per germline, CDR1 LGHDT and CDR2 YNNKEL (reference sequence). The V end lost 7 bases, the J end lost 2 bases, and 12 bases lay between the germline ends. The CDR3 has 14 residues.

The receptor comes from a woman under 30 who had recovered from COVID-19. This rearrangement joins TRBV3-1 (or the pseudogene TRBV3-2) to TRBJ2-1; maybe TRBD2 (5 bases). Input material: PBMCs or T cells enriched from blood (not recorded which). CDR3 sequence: CASMDQAAYNEQFF. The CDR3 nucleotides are TGTGCCAGCATGGATCAAGCGGCCTACAATGAGCAGTTCTTC.